Listed below are T cell receptor beta chains from one sample, sequenced in a study. Some clones are missing from TCRdb's copy, which holds only in-frame ones; the method was immunoSEQ multiplex PCR. The sample has around 50,000 clones, 80% to 95% seen once; the top ten hold around a tenth. Specimen: PBMCs. The source of these receptors is a man aged 35 to 55 with rheumatoid arthritis. The CDR3 runs from the conserved cysteine through the conserved F or W. Fields, in order: J gene, clone size, D gene, V gene, CDR3 DNA, CDR3 protein. A D gene is named only where the DNA matches it firmly. Part of the rows lack a size; the others show once, few, many or a class for expanded clones.

J gene: TRBJ2-1; clone size: .; D gene: .; V gene: TRBV7-5; CDR3 DNA: TGTGCCAGAAGCTTCCGGGACAGACCTGACTACAATGAGCAGTTCTTC; CDR3 protein: CARSFRDRPDYNEQFF
J gene: TRBJ1-2; clone size: .; D gene: .; V gene: TRBV2; CDR3 DNA: TGTGCGAGCTTAGGACGGCAGCTAGCTTATGGCTACACCTTC; CDR3 protein: CASLGRQLAYGYTF
J gene: TRBJ1-2; clone size: .; D gene: TRBD1; V gene: TRBV28; CDR3 DNA: TGTGCCAGCCGTATTTCAGGGGGCTCCTATGGCTACACCTTC; CDR3 protein: CASRISGGSYGYTF
J gene: TRBJ1-3; clone size: .; D gene: TRBD1; V gene: TRBV9; CDR3 DNA: TGTGCCAGCAGCGATGGGACAGTCAGAAACACCATATATTTT; CDR3 protein: CASSDGTVRNTIYF
J gene: TRBJ2-2; clone size: .; D gene: .; V gene: TRBV15; CDR3 DNA: TGTGCCACCAGCAGAGATAAAGTGTTGGGCAGCGAGCCGAACACCGGGGAGCTGTTTTTT; CDR3 protein: CATSRDKVLGSEPNTGELFF
J gene: TRBJ2-1; clone size: .; D gene: TRBD2; V gene: TRBV24-1; CDR3 DNA: TGTGCCACCAGTGGCGGGAGCTCCTACAATGAGCAGTTCTTC; CDR3 protein: CATSGGSSYNEQFF
J gene: TRBJ1-2; clone size: .; D gene: .; V gene: TRBV10-3; CDR3 DNA: TGTGCCATCAAAGACGGGAATGGCTACACCTTC; CDR3 protein: CAIKDGNGYTF
J gene: TRBJ2-7; clone size: .; D gene: .; V gene: TRBV4-1; CDR3 DNA: TGCGCCAGCAGCCAAGAACAGGGAAGTGGCCTCTACGAGCAGTACTTC; CDR3 protein: CASSQEQGSGLYEQYF
J gene: TRBJ1-4; clone size: few; D gene: .; V gene: TRBV5-5; CDR3 DNA: TGTGCCAGCAGCTTATGGGGCGAAGTAGGTGAAAAACTGTTTTTT; CDR3 protein: CASSLWGEVGEKLFF
J gene: TRBJ1-5; clone size: .; D gene: .; V gene: TRBV7-2; CDR3 DNA: TGTGCCAGCAGCTTAGGTCGGGGACTTAGCAATCAGCCCCAGCATTTT; CDR3 protein: CASSLGRGLSNQPQHF
J gene: TRBJ2-1; clone size: .; D gene: .; V gene: TRBV9; CDR3 DNA: TGTGCCAGCAGAGTTTCACGTAGGGGATACGGCACTGAGCAGTTCTTC; CDR3 protein: CASRVSRRGYGTEQFF
J gene: TRBJ1-5; clone size: .; D gene: TRBD1; V gene: TRBV4-3; CDR3 DNA: TGCGCCAGCAGCGTCGACAGGGCTGGCGGTCAGCCCCAGCATTTT; CDR3 protein: CASSVDRAGGQPQHF
J gene: TRBJ2-2; clone size: .; D gene: TRBD1; V gene: TRBV19; CDR3 DNA: TGTGCCTCCCAGGGGGCGGGCAACACCGGGGAGCTGTTTTTT; CDR3 protein: CASQGAGNTGELFF
J gene: TRBJ1-5; clone size: .; D gene: .; V gene: TRBV30; CDR3 DNA: TGTGCCTGGAGTTCTAACAATGGCAATCAGCCCCAGCATTTT; CDR3 protein: CAWSSNNGNQPQHF
J gene: TRBJ2-3; clone size: .; D gene: TRBD1; V gene: TRBV9; CDR3 DNA: TGTGCCAGCAGCGGCCCAGGGGGACCCACAGATACGCAGTATTTT; CDR3 protein: CASSGPGGPTDTQYF
J gene: TRBJ1-5; clone size: once; D gene: .; V gene: TRBV6-1; CDR3 DNA: TGTGCCAGCAGTGAAGATCCAGGGACGGGCAATCAGCCCCAGCATTTT; CDR3 protein: CASSEDPGTGNQPQHF
J gene: TRBJ1-5; clone size: .; D gene: .; V gene: TRBV6-1; CDR3 DNA: TGTGCCAGCAGTGATATCGCCCCCAATCAGCCCCAGCATTTT; CDR3 protein: CASSDIAPNQPQHF
J gene: TRBJ2-3; clone size: .; D gene: TRBD2; V gene: TRBV7-2; CDR3 DNA: TGTGCCAGCAGCCCCCCCGGCGGGAGGAGAGCAGATACGCAGTATTTT; CDR3 protein: CASSPPGGRRADTQYF
J gene: TRBJ1-5; clone size: .; D gene: .; V gene: TRBV19; CDR3 DNA: TGTGCCAGTAGTAAGGGCAATCAGCCCCAGCATTTT; CDR3 protein: CASSKGNQPQHF
J gene: TRBJ2-1; clone size: .; D gene: .; V gene: TRBV12-3/TRBV12-4; CDR3 DNA: TGTGCCAGCAATTCAGGCTCCTACAATGAGCAGTTCTTC; CDR3 protein: CASNSGSYNEQFF
J gene: TRBJ2-2; clone size: once; D gene: .; V gene: TRBV11-2; CDR3 DNA: TGTGCCAGCAGCTCTCCTGGTGGTAGTCTCGCCGGGGAGCTGTTTTTT; CDR3 protein: CASSSPGGSLAGELFF
J gene: TRBJ2-7; clone size: .; D gene: .; V gene: TRBV28; CDR3 DNA: TGTGCCAGCAGTATCGCCGGGACTCTTACAACCTACGAGCAGTACTTC; CDR3 protein: CASSIAGTLTTYEQYF
J gene: TRBJ1-3; clone size: few; D gene: .; V gene: TRBV15; CDR3 DNA: TGTGCCACCAGCAGGGCTAGGGACACCATATATTTT; CDR3 protein: CATSRARDTIYF
J gene: TRBJ1-1; clone size: .; D gene: .; V gene: TRBV19; CDR3 DNA: TGTGCCAGTAGTATGGCTGGGTGGACTGAAGCTTTCTTT; CDR3 protein: CASSMAGWTEAFF
J gene: TRBJ1-5; clone size: .; D gene: TRBD1; V gene: TRBV7-6; CDR3 DNA: TGTGCCAGCAGCCTCGGGACAGGGAACAATCAGCCCCAGCATTTT; CDR3 protein: CASSLGTGNNQPQHF
J gene: TRBJ2-7; clone size: .; D gene: .; V gene: TRBV18; CDR3 DNA: TGTGCCAGCACCAACGGGACCCGATACGAGCAGTACTTC; CDR3 protein: CASTNGTRYEQYF
J gene: TRBJ2-7; clone size: .; D gene: TRBD1; V gene: TRBV6-4; CDR3 DNA: TGTGCCAGCACCCGGGGACAGGGGGCCTCCTACGAGCAGTACTTC; CDR3 protein: CASTRGQGASYEQYF
J gene: TRBJ2-5; clone size: .; D gene: TRBD1; V gene: TRBV24-1; CDR3 DNA: TGTGCCACCAGTCCGGGACAGGGGTACGAGACCCAGTACTTC; CDR3 protein: CATSPGQGYETQYF
J gene: TRBJ2-2; clone size: .; D gene: TRBD1; V gene: TRBV28; CDR3 DNA: TGTGCCAGCAGTTTATCCTACAGGGGGTTAAAGAACACCGGGGAGCTGTTTTTT; CDR3 protein: CASSLSYRGLKNTGELFF
J gene: TRBJ1-4; clone size: .; D gene: TRBD1; V gene: TRBV18; CDR3 DNA: TGTGCCAGCTCATCGACAGGGGGAGATGAAAAACTGTTTTTT; CDR3 protein: CASSSTGGDEKLFF
J gene: TRBJ1-1; clone size: .; D gene: .; V gene: TRBV10-3; CDR3 DNA: TGTGCCAGTTCAGGGGTTATGAACACTGAAGCTTTCTTT; CDR3 protein: CASSGVMNTEAFF